This T cell receptor (beta chain) was sequenced for a study of T cell responses to AZD1222 COVID-19 vaccine (dated by TCRdb to the early 2020s). Concerning the study at large: AZD1222 recipients whose second dose came at about 4 weeks and those whose second dose came at about 12 weeks were combined into one group, since spike-specific TCR depth and breadth did not differ between the two schedules. TCR sequencing was performed for roughly 250 trial participants, of whom about 200 were given two doses of AZD1222 and around 25 were given two doses of MenACWY control vaccine. Enrollment into the trials was organized by age into subgroups of 18-55, 56-69 and 70-plus years, and those subgroups contained approximately 150, 30 and 60 TCR-sequenced participants, respectively. The paper as a whole reports these results and caveats: Most participants were white British and females outnumbered males, and the authors suggested that clonal diversity may have been underestimated. The 56-69-year group was small, and its depth increase did not reach significance, likely because of low power. CD4 TCRs associated with the vaccine covered the entire spike protein, and the dominant responses were in regions 160-218 and 743-854. After two AZD1222 doses, both the breadth and the depth of spike-specific TCRs were significantly higher than at day 0 and than in MenACWY recipients. Epitopes outside the regions mutated in the B.1.351 and B.1.1.7 variants were reportedly recognized by nearly half of the unique spike-specific TCRs. Conclusions about previously exposed vaccinees are limited because only a handful of AZD1222 recipients were SARS-CoV-2 seropositive at baseline. Because no day 14 peak-response samples were available, the repertoires could be characterized only after the peak T cell response.

The CDR3 regions of human TCRbeta chains were analyzed by immunosequencing. As for how the authors treated the data: Repertoire TCRs were matched against a reference library of SARS-CoV-2-specific TCRs generated with the MIRA antigen-specificity platform. Breadth was defined as the fraction of unique TCRs that were SARS-CoV-2-associated, and depth was defined as the fraction of total T cells that were SARS-CoV-2-associated. Each spike-specific TCR was assigned to its reactive spike region and to a CD4 or CD8 class using the MIRA data. Log10-transformed breadth and depth values were compared by one-way ANOVA with Sidak's multiple comparisons tests. TCRdb obtained this table from immuneACCESS and retained in-frame rearrangements with V and J assigned. These tables miss some clones; where compared with another copy, unresolved V genes account for less than half of the shortfall, and the remainder is unexplained. D and trimming come from the DNA, and the V and J calls and clone size come from that table. The sample table contains roughly 160,000 clones; only one count was recorded for approximately 91% of them. The biggest ten clones account for approximately 2% of the sample.

The CDR3 starts with the cysteine, ends with the phenylalanine, and has 14 residues. Of the read, only the CDR3 DNA is kept; its 42 bases are in frame from base 1. Reading the germline V gene gives CDR1 SGHRS and CDR2 YFSETQ. The V end loses 2 bases and the J end loses 5 bases, and a stretch of 10 bases separates them. The sample's time point label, in plain terms: baseline before first vaccination. The vaccinee samples were drawn from two UK trials, COV001 and COV002, one of which was a single-blind randomized controlled phase 2/3 trial testing AZD1222 (ChAdOx1 nCoV-19) in healthy adults. Trial participant PBMC samples were collected at day 0 and day 28 after the second dose for TCRbeta chain sequencing. A remark on this clone: The antigen this receptor binds is unknown. One base away there is no much larger clone; base qualities are not given.

The source of this sequence is an adult in good health. The chain is assembled from TRBV5-1 and TRBJ1-4, with no D gene named confidently. Specimen: peripheral blood, collected on day 0 of AZD1222 vaccination. The CDR3 protein: CASSFSGSNEKLFF. The nucleotide sequence is TGCGCCAGCAGCTTCTCGGGGTCAAATGAAAAACTGTTTTTT.